This TCR beta chain was captured by sequencing in a study of blood T cell repertoires in COVID-19. Turning to the study itself: From the United States, Italy and Spain came samples of acute and convalescent COVID-19. From T cells, B-cell-depleted T cells, or PBMCs came the material, which was cDNA or gDNA.

The Seattle patients joined while their infection was active and were tracked longitudinally afterward. Per the authors' pipeline: The assay estimated nucleated cells by amplifying reference gene primers. This table comes from immunoSEQ multiplex PCR, and its TCRdb copy is limited to in-frame clones, with some not included. V, J and clone size reflect that table, while D and trimming were determined from the DNA. Altogether roughly 300,000 clones are present, approximately 90% being singletons, with the ten largest covering approximately 6.8%. Trimming cost V 4 bases and J 8 bases; bases outside gene matches: 10. The CDR3 sequence is 15 residues long. CDR1 is LNHDA, CDR2 SQIVND, per germline (reference sequence).

The V gene is TRBV19, the J gene TRBJ2-1; 8 nucleotides align to TRBD1. This sequence was found in a woman under 40 with COVID-19, enrolled during active disease. Sequencing used peripheral blood. As DNA, the CDR3 is TGTGCCAGTAGTAGGACAAGGACAGGGTTCGATGAGCAGTTCTTC. This gives the protein CASSRTRTGFDEQFF.